The present T cell receptor (beta chain) was sequenced within a study of blood T cell repertoires in COVID-19. About the study: Sources were T cells, B-cell-depleted T cells, or PBMCs; the material itself was cDNA or gDNA.

V was clipped by 0 bases and J by 3 bases; unmatched bases: 2. CDR1 and CDR2 from the germline V gene are SGHRS and YFSETQ. The CDR3 spans 14 residues. Original data processing: Using reference gene primer amplification, nucleated cell counts were estimated. The table came from immunoSEQ multiplex PCR; TCRdb's copy has only in-frame clones and leaves some out. The V and J calls and clone size come from that table; D and trimming were worked out from the DNA. The sample includes 210,000 or so clones, 85% to 90% of them seen just once. Sequencing was performed on peripheral blood. The TCR comes from a woman between 45 and 65 years old with acute or convalescent COVID-19. The rearrangement links TRBV5-1 to TRBJ1-2; 7 bases match TRBD1. The CDR3 bases are TGCGCCAGCAGCTTGGAGGGGGCGCACTATGGCTACACCTTC. Translation gives CASSLEGAHYGYTF.